Given below is one T cell receptor (beta chain) in context. This clone's antigen is unknown. No base qualities exist here, and no much larger clone lies one base off it. Library prep was done by the immunoSEQ multiplex PCR assay. For the multiplex PCR, a mixture combining 60 forward primers for TCR Vbeta segments and 13 reverse primers for TCR Jbeta segments was used. A multiplex PCR assay on genomic DNA amplified the CDR3 region of rearranged TCR beta genes. The Illumina HiSeq System was used to sequence the amplified TCR beta libraries as 87-base-pair reads. From the authors' description of their analysis: Across the 640 or so repertoires, a later analysis counted approximately 75 million unique TCR beta chains, roughly 11 million of which were shared by at least two donors. To remove PCR and sequencing errors, raw reads were error-corrected and collapsed into unique sequences using a nearest-neighbor algorithm that merged closely related sequences. Alignment of CDR3 sequences to IMGT reference sequences was used to assign V, D and J gene segments. Each retained sequence needed at least a six-nucleotide match to both a V gene segment and a J gene segment. A rearrangement counted as productive if the CDR3 had no stop codons and remained in frame with V and J, and every other rearrangement counted as non-productive. Following IMGT convention, CDR3 was defined as the stretch from the second conserved V-encoded cysteine up to the conserved J-encoded phenylalanine. In an earlier analysis of roughly 610 of the donors, sequences lacking an unambiguous match to a single V gene segment were excluded. In an earlier analysis of approximately 560 of the donors, a V segment was called functional when productive rearrangements were above 56.7%, and segregating when the standard deviation between donors exceeded 5%. A statistical classification framework was developed to diagnose cytomegalovirus status using the catalog of TCR beta chain sequences. In a later analysis, TCR nucleotide sequences were compared against IMGT/GENE-DB human TR gene sequences so that V and J genes could be assigned. In a later analysis, CDR3 sequences and most-parsimonious VDJ recombination scenarios were assigned using the TCRdist pipeline. A later analysis defined each TCR beta chain by its CDR3 amino acid sequence plus V-gene family, and excluded reads lacking a unique V-gene family. To address suspected cross-contamination and a sequencing artifact, a later analysis removed 592 highly shared, low-generation-probability nucleotide sequences. In a later analysis, a clonal expansion index was calculated for each public chain from normalized within-repertoire ranks of inferred template counts. In a later analysis, generation probabilities were computed with a VDJ recombination model fitted to out-of-frame rearrangements, and the resulting probabilities were checked against IGoR. A later analysis scored TCR-TCR, TCR-HLA and TCR-CMV co-occurrence with hypergeometric tests, applying a repertoire-size bias correction to TCR pairs. A later analysis estimated false discovery rates by permuting HLA or CMV assignments 20 times. A later analysis grouped co-occurring TCRs with DBSCAN, adding TCRdist sequence similarity when clustering within HLA-allele-positive subsets. Co-occurrence clustering excluded repertoires with fewer than 30,000 or more than 120,000 public chains, plus five with anomalous nucleotide sharing. TCRdb took this table from immuneACCESS and kept in-frame rearrangements with V and J called. Such tables lack part of the clones; where checked against another copy, unresolved V genes explain under half of the gap, and the rest is unexplained. V, J and clone size were drawn from that table, and D and trimming were deduced from the DNA. The sample table lists more than 130,000 clones, 73% of them with a count of one. The leading ten clones occupy around an eighth of the sample.

The sample originates from a study of cytomegalovirus exposure and HLA in healthy donors (dated by TCRdb to the late 2010s). Broadly, across the study: An earlier analysis of approximately 640 of the donors reported roughly 300 Gb of sequence data and roughly 100 million unique TCR beta sequences from about 179 million T cells. Donor age, sex, ethnicity and CMV serostatus were collected together with the repertoire data. A later analysis re-analyzed previously published TCR beta repertoires from 666 donors and added high-resolution HLA genotyping to study TCR occurrence patterns. Along with the approximately 650-subject first cohort, a separate validation cohort of over 90 different subjects was used. HLA typing included class I and class II loci at four-digit resolution. The study was designed to test whether signatures of past pathogen exposure could be identified by cataloging public T cell receptors. An earlier analysis of around 540 of the donors applied high-throughput TCR beta sequencing to assess whether each TCR beta V gene segment acted as functional or pseudogenic. Among 398 genotyped donors of the cohort, an average of 235,054 unique TCR beta nucleotide sequences were sequenced per donor, roughly 20% of them non-productive. The number of typed donors differed by locus: roughly 620-640 for A, B, C, DRB1 and DQB1; some 500 for DQA1; roughly 600 for DPA1; and about 450 for DPB1. Among the roughly 430 genotyped donors, roughly 80% belonged to the genetic ancestry cluster associated with self-reported Caucasian donors. To predict cytomegalovirus infection status, the study combined high-throughput TCR immunosequencing, statistical association of individual TCRs with disease status, and machine learning. Genome-wide SNP genotypes for about 65% of the roughly 670 donors were used in a later genetic analysis, which treated that subset as a discovery cohort. Because of strong linkage in the cohort, 4 to 6 DR-DQ haplotypes were treated as single units for association and clustering. The later analysis used no new phenotypic data to find candidate immune exposures, relying instead on TCR beta sequences and their occurrence across donors. Every discovery cohort repertoire had been produced on one sequencing platform. Roughly 300 gigabases of sequencing data and approximately 80 million unique TCR sequences were included in an early release covering about 700 HLA-typed donors. The T cell repertoires of under 700 subjects were profiled by immunosequencing and related to cytomegalovirus serostatus. What the research found in general, with its limitations: Strong co-occurrence of HLA alleles, especially DR and DQ, made assigning TCR associations to individual alleles difficult. The only immune exposure information available for the cohort was CMV serostatus. The classifier was reported to diagnose cytomegalovirus status with high specificity and sensitivity in both the original and validation cohorts. A later analysis found that TCR association rates varied across HLA loci, with DRB1 alleles showing the most associated TCRs and HLA-C alleles the fewest. The 87-base-pair reads could not distinguish some IMGT-functional V segments, including TRBV6-2 and TRBV6-3, so those segments were excluded. Linkage disequilibrium might explain the correlated functional status among segregating V segments, but an unknown experimental factor could not be ruled out. Because some donors lacked HLA typing at each locus, the association tests relied only on the typed subset. In vitro tests confirmed that a few of the cytomegalovirus-associated TCR beta chains recognize cytomegalovirus antigens. While some public TCRs were present in many individuals, most TCR sequences turned up only very rarely across donors. A further reported finding was that TCR beta sequences accurately predicted the HLA-A and HLA-B alleles for most subjects in the first cohort. The authors suggested that the approach could potentially be extended to other disease states and immunological phenotypes. Over 15 rarely observed V segments, including chromosome 9 orphons, were excluded from the earlier analysis of about 500 of the donors because counts were too low. In a later analysis, HLA-associated TCR beta chains were found to be more clonally expanded and to have lower generation probabilities than equally common non-associated chains. In a later analysis, most CMV-associated TCR beta chains were found to appear HLA-restricted, with HLA associations seemingly driven largely by CMV exposure. Several of the top co-occurrence clusters appeared to be linked to parvovirus B19, influenza, CMV and Epstein-Barr virus, according to a later analysis. A later genetic analysis associated a missense DCLRE1C variant with V-gene and J-gene trimming of TCR beta chains, and an independent cohort replicated the association. The study listed 150 to 200 TCR beta chains as associated with cytomegalovirus. A later analysis associated 16,951 TCR beta sequences with specific HLA alleles at a false discovery rate of 0.05. A group of highly shared sequence variants was considered likely to be a technical artifact of the sequencing pipeline. In an earlier analysis of 587 of the donors, most TCR beta V segments appeared in productive rearrangements about 87% or about 30% of the time, broadly matching IMGT annotations. According to a later genetic analysis, donors in an Asian-associated ancestry cluster had fewer N-insertions in productive TCRs than the approximately 700-donor mean. The presence/absence analyses assumed that sequencing depth was roughly uniform across donors, and that assumption may not be true. In this cohort, only TCR beta chains were sequenced, and detectable features were limited by the absence of alpha or paired-chain data.

The cohort was made up of under 800 healthy bone marrow donors. Cohort members were all nominally healthy when sampled, although unrecorded immune exposures were likely present. Of the approximately 700 cohort members, 250 to 300 had positive CMV serostatus and 352 had negative CMV serostatus, and CMV serostatus was not recorded for the donor. A peripheral blood sample was provided by each donor, and peripheral blood mononuclear cells were used for TCR beta sequencing. Genomic DNA was extracted from the blood cell samples with the Qiagen DNeasy Blood Extraction Kit. Its CDR3 holds 12 amino acids, cysteine through phenylalanine. Here the CDR3 DNA is all that survives: 36 bases in frame from base 1. From a lookup of the germline V gene, CDR1 and CDR2 are MNHEY and SVGAGI. V is clipped by 5 bases and J by 2 bases, and the sequence between their germline boundaries is 6 bases long.

The sequence is built from TRBV6-5 and TRBJ1-1, with the D gene too uncertain to name. The sequencing input was PBMCs. The TCR sequence derives from a human donor in good health. CDR3 sequence: CASSPLNTEAFF. At the DNA level, the sequence is TGTGCCAGCAGTCCCCTTAACACTGAAGCTTTCTTT.